This TCR beta chain derives from a study of neurological immune-mediated disorders. Healthy controls were blood bank volunteers in Maryland, USA. Source material was 2 million unsorted PBMCs, stored at -80 °C in RNAlater. Germline V lookup: CDR1 SEHNR, CDR2 FQNEAQ (reference sequence). The CDR3 consists of 11 residues. V lost 5 bases and J lost 0, with 0 bases in between. Points from the study as a whole: HTLV-1-associated myelopathy ranked highest for TCR clonal expansion and multiple sclerosis lowest, beneath healthy controls.

This clonotype was picked up many times. The antigen remains unidentified. 5'RACE with 10-nucleotide random UMIs produced the cDNA. Each CDR3 protein is one row after TCRdb ran MiXCR on the 5' RACE reads. The sample comprises roughly 25,000 distinct CDR3 sequences, over 5.5% of which are singletons, and less than 5% rests with the top ten. The genes are TRBV7-9 and TRBJ2-3; D unclear. The receptor was isolated from a woman aged 40 to 55 in good health. Specimen: PBMCs. The CDR3 region is CASSSTDTQYF. Here the CDR3 DNA reads TGTGCCAGCAGCAGCACAGATACGCAGTATTTT.